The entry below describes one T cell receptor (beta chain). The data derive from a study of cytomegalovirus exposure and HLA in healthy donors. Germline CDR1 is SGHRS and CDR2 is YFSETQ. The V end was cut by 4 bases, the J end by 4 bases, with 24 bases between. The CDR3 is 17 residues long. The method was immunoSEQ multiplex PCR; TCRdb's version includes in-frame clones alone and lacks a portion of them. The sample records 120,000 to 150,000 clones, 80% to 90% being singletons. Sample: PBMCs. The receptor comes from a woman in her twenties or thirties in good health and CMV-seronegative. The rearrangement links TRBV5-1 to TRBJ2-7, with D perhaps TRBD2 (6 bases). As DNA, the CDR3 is TGCGCCAGCAGCCTCCGGACGGGTGGGGGAGCGGGTTACGAGCAGTACTTC. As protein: CASSLRTGGGAGYEQYF.